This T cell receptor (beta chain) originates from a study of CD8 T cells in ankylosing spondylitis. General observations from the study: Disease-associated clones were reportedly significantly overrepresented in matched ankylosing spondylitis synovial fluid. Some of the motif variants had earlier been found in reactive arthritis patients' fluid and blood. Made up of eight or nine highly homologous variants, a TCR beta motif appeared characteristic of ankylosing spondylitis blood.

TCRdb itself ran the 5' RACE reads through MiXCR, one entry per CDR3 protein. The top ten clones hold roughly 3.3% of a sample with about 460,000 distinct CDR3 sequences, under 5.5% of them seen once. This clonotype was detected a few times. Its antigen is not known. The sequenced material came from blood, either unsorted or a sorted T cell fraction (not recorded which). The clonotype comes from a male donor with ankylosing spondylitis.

The CDR3 DNA reads as TGTGCCAGCTCAGGGGTAAGCAGGGATGGCGAGCAGTACTTC. The encoded protein is CASSGVSRDGEQYF. The V and J genes are TRBV18 and TRBJ2-7; perhaps TRBD1 as D (5 bases). In germline, CDR1 is KGHSH, CDR2 LQKENI. This CDR3 comprises 14 residues. With 5 bases removed from V and 6 bases from J, the gap between germline ends came to 17 bases.